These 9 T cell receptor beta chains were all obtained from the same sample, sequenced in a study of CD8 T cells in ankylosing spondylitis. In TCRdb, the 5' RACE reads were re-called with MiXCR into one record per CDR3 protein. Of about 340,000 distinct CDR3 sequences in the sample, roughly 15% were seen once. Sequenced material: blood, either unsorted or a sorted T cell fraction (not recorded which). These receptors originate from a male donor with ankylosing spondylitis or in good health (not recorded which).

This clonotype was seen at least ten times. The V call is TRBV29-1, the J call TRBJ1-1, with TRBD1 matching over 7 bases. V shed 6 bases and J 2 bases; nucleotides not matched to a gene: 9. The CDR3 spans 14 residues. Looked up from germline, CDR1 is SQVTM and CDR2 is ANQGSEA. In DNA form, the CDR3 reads TGCAGCGTACTAATTGGGACAGCCAACACTGAAGCTTTCTTT. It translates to CSVLIGTANTEAFF.

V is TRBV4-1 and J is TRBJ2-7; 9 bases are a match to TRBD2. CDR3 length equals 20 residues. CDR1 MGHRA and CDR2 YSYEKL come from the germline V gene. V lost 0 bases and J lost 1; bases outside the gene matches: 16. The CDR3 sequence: CASSQDRDSGSLRRSYEQYF. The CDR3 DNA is TGCGCCAGCAGCCAAGATCGTGATAGCGGGAGCCTTCGAAGGTCCTACGAGCAGTACTTC.

The CDR3 region is CASSSPGRGQETQYF. In DNA form, the CDR3 reads TGTGCCAGCAGCTCCCCGGGCAGGGGCCAAGAGACCCAGTACTTC. This chain uses TRBV5-6 with TRBJ2-5, with D possibly TRBD1 on 6 matching bases. Deletions cut 3 bases from V and 1 base from J, with 13 bases between. The CDR3 has 15 residues. Germline V lookup: CDR1 SGHDT, CDR2 YYEEEE. Based on the CDR3 plus reference TRBV5-6 and TRBJ2-5, the full variable domain is DAGVTQSPTHLIKTRGQQVTLRCSPKSGHDTVSWYQQALGQGPQFIFQYYEEEERQRGNFPDRFSGHQFPNYSSELNVNALLLGDSALYLCASSSPGRGQETQYFGPGTRLLVL.

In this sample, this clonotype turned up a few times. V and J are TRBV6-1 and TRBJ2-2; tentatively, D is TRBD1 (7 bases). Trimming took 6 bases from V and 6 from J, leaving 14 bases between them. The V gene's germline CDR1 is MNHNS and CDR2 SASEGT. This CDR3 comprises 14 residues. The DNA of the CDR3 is TGTGCCAGCAGGCGGGACAGTACAGCCGGGGAGCTGTTTTTT. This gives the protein CASRRDSTAGELFF.

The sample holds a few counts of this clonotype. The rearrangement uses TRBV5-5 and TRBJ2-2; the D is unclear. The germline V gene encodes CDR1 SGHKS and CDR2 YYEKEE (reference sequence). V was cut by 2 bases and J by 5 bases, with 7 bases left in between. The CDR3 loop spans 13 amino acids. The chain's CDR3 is CASSLTMTGELFF. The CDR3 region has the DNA TGTGCCAGCAGCTTAACCATGACCGGGGAGCTGTTTTTT.

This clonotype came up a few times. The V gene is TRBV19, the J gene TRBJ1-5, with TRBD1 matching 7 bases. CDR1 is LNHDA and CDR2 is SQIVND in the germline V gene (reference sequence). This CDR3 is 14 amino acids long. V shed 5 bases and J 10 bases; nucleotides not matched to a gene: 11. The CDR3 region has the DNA TGTGCCAGTAGTCACAGGGGTCTGCTCGAACCCCAGCATTTT. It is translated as CASSHRGLLEPQHF.

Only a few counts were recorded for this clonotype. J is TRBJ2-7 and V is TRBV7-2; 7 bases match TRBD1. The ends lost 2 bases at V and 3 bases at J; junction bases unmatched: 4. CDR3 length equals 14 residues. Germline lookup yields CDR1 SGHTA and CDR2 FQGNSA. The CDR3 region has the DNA TGTGCCAGCAGCTTACGACAGGGCATCTACGAGCAGTACTTC. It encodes CASSLRQGIYEQYF.

The CDR3 region has the DNA TGCGCCAGCAGCGGAATGGGACAGGGGAACACTGAAGCTTTCTTT. It codes for CASSGMGQGNTEAFF. This chain links TRBV5-1 with TRBJ1-1; TRBD1 matches 9 bases. V trimming: 4 bases; J trimming: 1 base; junction bases outside the gene matches: 5. This CDR3 region has 15 residues. The germline CDR1 and CDR2 sequences are SGHRS and YFSETQ.

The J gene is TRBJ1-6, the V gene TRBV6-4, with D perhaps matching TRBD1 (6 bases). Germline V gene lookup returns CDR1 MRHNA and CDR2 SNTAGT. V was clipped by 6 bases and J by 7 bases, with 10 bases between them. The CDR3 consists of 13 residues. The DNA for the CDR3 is TGTGCCAGCAGAGGACAGCTGAATTCACCCCTCCACTTT. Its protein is CASRGQLNSPLHF.